The source of this TCR beta chain is a study of CDR3 diversity in severe acne. This CDR3 is built from 16 residues. Trimming stripped 2 bases from V and 7 bases from J, with 23 bases between. The germline V gene has CDR1 GTSNPN and CDR2 SVGIG (reference sequence). TCRdb analysed the PCR reads with MiXCR anew, one entry per CDR3 protein. Of 79,000 or so distinct CDR3 sequences listed, 49% were seen once; the top ten hold approximately 10%. The chain joins TRBV30 to TRBJ2-5; possibly TRBD1 or TRBD2 for D (5 bases each). Material for sequencing was blood. This clonotype originated in a male donor with severe acne vulgaris. The CDR3 region has the DNA TGTGCCTGGAGTTCACCTTTAAGGGGAGTAGAGCGGACCCAGTACTTC. Translated: CAWSSPLRGVERTQYF. Looking up the rest from reference TRBV30 and TRBJ2-5 gives the full variable domain: SQTIHQWPATLVQPVGSPLSLECTVEGTSNPNLYWYRQAAGRGLQLLFYSVGIGQISSEVPQNLSASRPQDRQFILSSKKLLLSDSGFYLCAWSSPLRGVERTQYFGPGTRLLVL.